This T cell receptor (beta chain) was captured by sequencing in a study of identical twins. Study conclusions and caveats: Some out-of-frame alpha sequences were shared by twins, and these showed excess low generation probability. Abundant beta clonotypes from cord blood bore fewer insertions; memory repertoires lacked this pattern. Models, which agreed with sharing between unrelated individuals, nonetheless underestimated the out-of-frame TCR alpha sharing seen in monozygotic twins.

TCRdb passed the 5' RACE reads through MiXCR, listing each CDR3 protein once. The sample shows 550,000 to 800,000 distinct CDR3 sequences, about 7% of them seen only once. Every sampled donor was Caucasian and healthy. This CDR3 spans 12 amino acids. Trimming stripped 3 bases from V and 7 bases from J, with 8 bases between. The germline V gene encodes CDR1 LNHNV and CDR2 YYDKDF (reference sequence). The sample holds a few counts of this clonotype. Its specificity is not known. These data were likewise used in another study, on yellow fever vaccine responses in identical twins.

The sample taken for sequencing was PBMCs. This receptor was taken from a woman younger than 35 in good health. The V and J genes are TRBV15 and TRBJ2-3; D call uncertain. CDR3 nucleotides: TGTGCCACCAGCAGCGTGGATAATACGCAGTATTTT. Protein product: CATSSVDNTQYF.